The 21 T cell receptor beta chains presented below share a single source sample, sequenced in a study of glioma-infiltrating T cells after dendritic cell vaccination. Repertoires were generated with immunoSEQ multiplex PCR, while TCRdb's copy carries only in-frame clones and drops some. The sample holds some 30,000 clones, 90% seen once. The sequenced sample was blood, obtained before dendritic cell vaccination. The receptors here all came from a human donor with glioblastoma.

This clone showed up just a few times. This chain connects TRBV27 to TRBJ1-5; D perhaps matches TRBD1 (6 bases). In germline, CDR1 is MNHEY, CDR2 SMNVEV (reference sequence). CDR3 size: 14 residues. V gave up 6 bases and J gave up 6 bases, with 15 bases separating them. CDR3 nucleotides: TGTGCCAGCAGGTCCCGGCAGGGGCGTCAGCCCCAGCATTTT. The encoded protein is CASRSRQGRQPQHF.

J is TRBJ2-7 and V is TRBV5-1; 7 bases align to TRBD2. V was pared by 1 base and J by 3 bases, with 7 bases of the junction left unmatched. CDR3 length equals 15 residues. CDR1 and CDR2 from the germline V gene are SGHRS and YFSETQ. The CDR3 spells CASSLWGRANYEQYF. The DNA of the CDR3 is TGCGCCAGCAGCTTGTGGGGGAGGGCCAACTACGAGCAGTACTTC.

The rearrangement uses TRBV4-1 and TRBJ1-2; tentatively, D is TRBD1 (6 bases). The germline V gene has CDR1 MGHRA and CDR2 YSYEKL. This CDR3 has 15 residues. V lost 0 bases, J lost 7 bases, and 15 bases lay in between. In DNA, the CDR3 is TGCGCCAGCAGCCAAGAGGGCAGGGGCACGGGTGGCTACACCTTC. It encodes CASSQEGRGTGGYTF.

The chain carries TRBV12-5 and TRBJ2-7, with D tentatively TRBD2 (6 bases). With 6 bases removed from V and 7 bases from J, the gap between germline ends came to 22 bases. Germline CDR1 reads LGHNT; CDR2 reads FRNRAP. The CDR3 sequence is 15 residues long. The CDR3 here is CASGPPGRGSREQYF. As DNA, the CDR3 is TGTGCTAGTGGCCCACCGGGACGGGGGTCCCGAGAGCAGTACTTC.

A remark on this clone: The sample contains more than one DNA sequence encoding this CDR3. This rearrangement joins TRBV4-1 to TRBJ1-6; D call uncertain. The CDR3 consists of 14 residues. Trimming took off 6 bases at V and 13 bases at J, with 19 bases between the two ends. The germline CDR1 and CDR2 sequences are MGHRA and YSYEKL. The CDR3 loop is CASSAEGWGSPLHF. The CDR3 DNA reads TGCGCCAGCAGTGCAGAGGGTTGGGGATCCCCCCTCCACTTT.

The rearrangement links TRBV5-1 to TRBJ2-5; 12 nucleotides align to TRBD2. The germline V gene encodes CDR1 SGHRS and CDR2 YFSETQ. After removal of 3 bases from V and 1 base from J, the junction contained 4 bases not matched to a gene. This CDR3 is 16 amino acids long. As DNA, the CDR3 is TGCGCCAGCAGCTCACTACTAGCGGGGGGCCAAGAGACCCAGTACTTC. Protein: CASSSLLAGGQETQYF.

The chain recombines TRBV19 with TRBJ2-7, with 9 bases lining up with TRBD1. The junction had 2 bases not matched to a gene; V was cut back by 4 bases and J by 4 bases. Per germline, CDR1 LNHDA and CDR2 SQIVND (reference sequence). The CDR3 runs 13 residues. Here the CDR3 DNA reads TGTGCCAGTAGTAACGGACAGGGGTACGAGCAGTACTTC. It encodes CASSNGQGYEQYF.

The J gene is TRBJ2-2, the V gene TRBV5-5, with D possibly being TRBD1 (7 bases). The length of the CDR3 is 15 residues. Trimming pared 4 bases from V and 1 base from J, leaving 11 bases between. The germline CDR1 and CDR2 sequences are SGHKS and YYEKEE (reference sequence). The DNA of the CDR3 is TGTGCCAGCAGCCGCGGGACAGAGAACACCGGGGAGCTGTTTTTT. This sequence encodes CASSRGTENTGELFF. The complete variable domain, with remaining parts taken from reference TRBV5-5 and TRBJ2-2, reads DAGVTQSPTHLIKTRGQQVTLRCSPISGHKSVSWYQQVLGQGPQFIFQYYEKEERGRGNFPDRFSARQFPNYSSELNVNALLLGDSALYLCASSRGTENTGELFFGEGSRLTVL.

The J gene is TRBJ1-6, the V gene TRBV5-1; a possible D gene is TRBD1 (6 bases). The CDR3 sequence is 15 residues long. V was shortened by 4 bases and J by 7 bases, with 15 bases between the two germline ends. The germline V gene encodes CDR1 SGHRS and CDR2 YFSETQ. The CDR3 bases are TGCGCCAGCAGCCTCAGAACAGGGACAAATTCACCCCTCCACTTT. It specifies CASSLRTGTNSPLHF.

The chain uses TRBV4-2 and TRBJ1-1; D is perhaps TRBD1 (5 bases). Trimming stripped 0 bases from V and 5 bases from J, with 13 bases between. CDR1 LGHNA and CDR2 YNFKEQ come from the germline V gene. The CDR3 runs 15 residues. The CDR3 sequence is CASSQDGAGLTEAFF. The CDR3 nucleotides read TGTGCCAGCAGCCAAGATGGTGCAGGGTTAACTGAAGCTTTCTTT.

The chain combines TRBV6-1 with TRBJ1-2, with a tentative D call TRBD1 (5 bases). Germline assignment: CDR1 MNHNS and CDR2 SASEGT. CDR3 size: 13 residues. The V gene lost 6 bases and the J gene lost 1 base, with 9 bases spanning the gap. The CDR3 loop is CASRATVNYGYTF. The CDR3, as DNA: TGTGCCAGCAGGGCGACAGTTAACTATGGCTACACCTTC.

The V call is TRBV5-1, the J call TRBJ1-5, with 9 bases that match TRBD1. V was clipped by 3 bases and J by 7 bases; unmatched bases: 5. Germline values: CDR1 SGHRS, CDR2 YFSETQ. This CDR3 is built from 14 residues. The CDR3 nucleotides read TGCGCCAGCAGCTGGGGACAGGGTGAACAGCCCCAGCATTTT. Protein sequence: CASSWGQGEQPQHF.

V usage is TRBV14 and J usage is TRBJ2-3, with D possibly TRBD2 on 5 matching bases. CDR1 and CDR2 from the germline V gene are SGHDN and FVKESK. The CDR3 has 19 residues. Trimming stripped 0 bases from V and 1 base from J, with 20 bases between. This chain's CDR3 is CASSQDYRGRGLGTDTQYF. CDR3 bases: TGTGCCAGCAGCCAAGATTATCGAGGGCGCGGGCTGGGCACAGATACGCAGTATTTT. The full variable domain, its missing parts supplied by reference TRBV14 and TRBJ2-3, is EAGVTQFPSHSVIEKGQTVTLRCDPISGHDNLYWYRRVMGKEIKFLLHFVKESKQDESGMPNNRFLAERTGGTYSTLKVQPAELEDSGVYFCASSQDYRGRGLGTDTQYFGPGTRLTVL.

The gene calls are TRBV7-8 and TRBJ2-1, with 7 nucleotides matching TRBD2. Germline V gene data show CDR1 as SGHVS and CDR2 as FQNEAQ. The CDR3 loop spans 13 amino acids. After removal of 5 bases from V and 10 bases from J, the junction contained 8 bases not matched to a gene. The CDR3 is CASSPWEGGEQFF. For the CDR3, the DNA is TGTGCCAGCAGCCCCTGGGAGGGAGGGGAGCAGTTCTTC.

The chain combines TRBV7-2 with TRBJ2-5, with 8 bases that match TRBD2. This CDR3 spans 17 amino acids. From germline, CDR1 is SGHTA and CDR2 FQGNSA. V gave up 4 bases and J gave up 1 base; unmatched junction bases: 11. This chain's CDR3 is CASSSGRGAGVQETQYF. CDR3 coding DNA: TGTGCCAGCAGCTCTGGACGGGGAGCGGGGGTCCAAGAGACCCAGTACTTC. Full variable domain (missing parts from reference TRBV7-2 and TRBJ2-5): GAGVSQSPSNKVTEKGKDVELRCDPISGHTALYWYRQSLGQGLEFLIYFQGNSAPDKSGLPSDRFSAERTGGSVSTLTIQRTQQEDSAVYLCASSSGRGAGVQETQYFGPGTRLLVL.

The chain has TRBV29-1 and TRBJ2-7; TRBD1 aligns across 9 bases. The V gene end was trimmed by 4 bases and the J gene end by 6 bases; junction bases not matched to a gene: 7. CDR1 SQVTM and CDR2 ANQGSEA come from the germline V gene. The CDR3 totals 13 residues. CDR3 sequence reads: CSVVGQGITEQYF. The DNA for the CDR3 is TGCAGCGTTGTTGGACAGGGGATTACCGAGCAGTACTTC.

The rearrangement joins TRBV5-1 to TRBJ2-7; TRBD2 matches 11 bases. The CDR3 consists of 15 residues. Germline CDR1 is SGHRS and CDR2 is YFSETQ. Trimming cost V 2 bases and J 5 bases; bases outside gene matches: 6. The CDR3 DNA follows: TGCGCCAGCAGCTTAACTAGCGGGGGCACCCACGAGCAGTACTTC. Amino acids: CASSLTSGGTHEQYF.

This clone came up once. This chain connects TRBV5-4 to TRBJ1-1, with TRBD1 identical over 8 bases. Trimming took 2 bases from V and 0 from J; bases not matched to a gene: 6. The CDR3 sequence is 16 residues long. Per the germline V gene, CDR1 is SGHNT and CDR2 is YYREEE (reference sequence). The CDR3 protein is CASSLGQGVMNTEAFF. DNA for the CDR3: TGTGCCAGCAGCTTAGGACAGGGAGTTATGAACACTGAAGCTTTCTTT.

V is TRBV11-2 and J is TRBJ2-5, with D possibly being TRBD1 (6 bases). CDR1 SGHAT and CDR2 FQNNGV come from the germline V gene. Trimming cost V 5 bases and J 1 base, with 17 bases left between them. The CDR3 is made up of 16 amino acids. For the CDR3, the DNA is TGTGCCAGCAGCGCTCGCAGGGGCTATCCCCAAGAGACCCAGTACTTC. This codes for CASSARRGYPQETQYF.

This clone came up once. J is TRBJ2-2 and V is TRBV7-2; D is unresolved. Germline V lookup: CDR1 SGHTA, CDR2 FQGNSA. The CDR3 consists of 13 residues. Trimming took off 0 bases at V and 5 bases at J, with 4 bases between the two ends. The chain's CDR3 is CASSLAATGELFF. The CDR3 DNA is TGTGCCAGCAGCTTAGCGGCAACCGGGGAGCTGTTTTTT. The complete variable domain, with remaining parts taken from reference TRBV7-2 and TRBJ2-2, reads GAGVSQSPSNKVTEKGKDVELRCDPISGHTALYWYRQSLGQGLEFLIYFQGNSAPDKSGLPSDRFSAERTGGSVSTLTIQRTQQEDSAVYLCASSLAATGELFFGEGSRLTVL.

The chain carries TRBV4-1 and TRBJ1-4; TRBD1 matches at 8 bases. With 0 bases clipped from V and 8 bases from J, the junction kept 11 bases outside the gene matches. Germline-derived CDR1 and CDR2 are MGHRA and YSYEKL. The CDR3 runs to 17 residues. The DNA for the CDR3 is TGCGCCAGCAGCCAAGATCCGGACAGGGCTGGTGGAGAAAAACTGTTTTTT. Protein sequence: CASSQDPDRAGGEKLFF.